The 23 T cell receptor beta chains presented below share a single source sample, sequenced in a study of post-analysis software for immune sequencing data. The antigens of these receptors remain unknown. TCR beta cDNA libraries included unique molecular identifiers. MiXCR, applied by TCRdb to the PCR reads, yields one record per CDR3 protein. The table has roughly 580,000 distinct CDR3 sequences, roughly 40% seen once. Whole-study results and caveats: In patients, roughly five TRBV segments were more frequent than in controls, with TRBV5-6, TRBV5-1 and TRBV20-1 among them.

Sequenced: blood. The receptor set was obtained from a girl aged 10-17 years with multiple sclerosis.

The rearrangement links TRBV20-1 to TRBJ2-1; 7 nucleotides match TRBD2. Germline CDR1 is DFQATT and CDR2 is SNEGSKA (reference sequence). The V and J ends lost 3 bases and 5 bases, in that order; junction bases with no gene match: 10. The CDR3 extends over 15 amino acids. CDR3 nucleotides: TGCAGTGCTAGTTCGGGAAGCGGGGTAGACAATGAGCAGTTCTTC. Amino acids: CSASSGSGVDNEQFF.

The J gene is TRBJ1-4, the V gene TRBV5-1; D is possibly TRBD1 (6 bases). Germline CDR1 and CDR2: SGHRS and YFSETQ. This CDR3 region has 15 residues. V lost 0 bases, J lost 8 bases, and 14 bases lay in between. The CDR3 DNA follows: TGCGCCAGCAGCTTGGTGGCAGGGGCGGAGGAAAAACTGTTTTTT. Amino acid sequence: CASSLVAGAEEKLFF.

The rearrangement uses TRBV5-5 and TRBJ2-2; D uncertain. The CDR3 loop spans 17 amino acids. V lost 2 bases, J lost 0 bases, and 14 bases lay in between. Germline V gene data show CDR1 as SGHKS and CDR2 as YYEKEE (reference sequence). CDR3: CASSFFTETANTGELFF. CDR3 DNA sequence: TGTGCCAGCAGCTTCTTCACCGAAACCGCGAACACCGGGGAGCTGTTTTTT.

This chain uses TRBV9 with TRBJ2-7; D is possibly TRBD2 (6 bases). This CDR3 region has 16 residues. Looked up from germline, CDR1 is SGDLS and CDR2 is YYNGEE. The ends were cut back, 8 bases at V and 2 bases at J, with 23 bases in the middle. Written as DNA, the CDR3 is TGTGCCAGTAGCTCGAGGGCGCGGGGAAAAACCTACGAGCAGTACTTC. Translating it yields CASSSRARGKTYEQYF.

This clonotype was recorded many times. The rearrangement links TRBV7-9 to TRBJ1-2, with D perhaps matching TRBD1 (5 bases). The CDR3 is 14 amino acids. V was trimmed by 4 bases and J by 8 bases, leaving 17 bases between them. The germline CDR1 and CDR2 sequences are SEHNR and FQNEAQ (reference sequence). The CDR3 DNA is TGTGCCAGCAGCTCTTGGGGCGGGGAAGGAGGCTACACCTTC. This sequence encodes CASSSWGGEGGYTF.

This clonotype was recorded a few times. This CDR3 reads CASSSSSPGAGRSETQYF. The CDR3 DNA is TGTGCCAGCAGCTCCTCCTCACCGGGGGCAGGGAGGTCAGAGACCCAGTACTTC. This chain links TRBV7-6 with TRBJ2-5; D is possibly TRBD1 or TRBD2 (6 bases each). Germline V gene sequence: CDR1 SGHVS, CDR2 FNYEAQ. The length of the CDR3 is 18 residues. The V end lost 4 bases, the J end lost 4 bases, and 25 bases lay between the germline ends.

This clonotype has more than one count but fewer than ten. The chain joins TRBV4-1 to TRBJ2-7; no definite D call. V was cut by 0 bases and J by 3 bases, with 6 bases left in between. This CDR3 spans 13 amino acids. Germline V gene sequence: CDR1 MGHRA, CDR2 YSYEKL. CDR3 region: CASSQDYGYEQYF. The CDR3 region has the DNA TGCGCCAGCAGCCAAGACTATGGCTACGAGCAGTACTTC.

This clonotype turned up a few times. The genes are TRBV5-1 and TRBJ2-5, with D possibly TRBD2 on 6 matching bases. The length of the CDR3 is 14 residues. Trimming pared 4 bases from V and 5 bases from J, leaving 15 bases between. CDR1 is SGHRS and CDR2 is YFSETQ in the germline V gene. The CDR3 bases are TGCGCCAGCAGCCGGTTCTCGGGGGATGAGACCCAGTACTTC. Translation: CASSRFSGDETQYF.

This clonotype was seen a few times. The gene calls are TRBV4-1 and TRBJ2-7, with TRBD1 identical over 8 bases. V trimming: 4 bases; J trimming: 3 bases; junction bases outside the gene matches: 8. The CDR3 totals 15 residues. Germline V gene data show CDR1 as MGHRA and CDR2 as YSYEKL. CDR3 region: CASSLGQEGYYEQYF. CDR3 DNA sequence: TGCGCCAGCAGCCTGGGACAGGAGGGGTACTACGAGCAGTACTTC.

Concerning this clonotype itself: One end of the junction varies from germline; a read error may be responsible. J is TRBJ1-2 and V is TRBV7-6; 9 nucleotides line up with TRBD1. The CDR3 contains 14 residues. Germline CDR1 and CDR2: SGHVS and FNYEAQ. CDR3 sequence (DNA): TGTGCCGGCAGCCCCCCCGGGACAGGGCGCGGCTACACCTTC. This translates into CAGSPPGTGRGYTF.

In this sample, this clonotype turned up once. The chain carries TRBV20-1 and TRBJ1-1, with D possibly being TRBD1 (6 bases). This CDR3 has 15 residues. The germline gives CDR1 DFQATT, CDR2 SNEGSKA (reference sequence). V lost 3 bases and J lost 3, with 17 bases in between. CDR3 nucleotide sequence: TGCAGTGCTAGGGATTCAGGGGAGGAGGACACTGAAGCTTTCTTT. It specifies CSARDSGEEDTEAFF.

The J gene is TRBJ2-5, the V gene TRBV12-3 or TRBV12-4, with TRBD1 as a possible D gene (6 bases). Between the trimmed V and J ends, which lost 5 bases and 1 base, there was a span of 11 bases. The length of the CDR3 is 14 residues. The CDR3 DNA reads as TGTGCCAGCAGTCCCCGACAGGCCCAAGAGACCCAGTACTTC. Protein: CASSPRQAQETQYF.

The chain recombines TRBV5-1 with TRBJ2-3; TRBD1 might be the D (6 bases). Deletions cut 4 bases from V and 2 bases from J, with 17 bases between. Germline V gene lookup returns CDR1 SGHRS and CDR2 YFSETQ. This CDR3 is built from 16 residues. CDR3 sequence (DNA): TGCGCCAGCAGCCCCTTGGCCGACAGGTTCACAGATACGCAGTATTTT. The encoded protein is CASSPLADRFTDTQYF.

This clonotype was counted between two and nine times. The CDR3 loop reads CASKADNYGYTF. The CDR3 DNA is TGCGCCAGCAAGGCGGATAACTATGGCTACACCTTC. J is TRBJ1-2 and V is TRBV5-1; D uncertain. Germline V lookup: CDR1 SGHRS, CDR2 YFSETQ. V shed 6 bases and J shed 1 base, with 7 bases lying between them. CDR3 length: 12 amino acids.

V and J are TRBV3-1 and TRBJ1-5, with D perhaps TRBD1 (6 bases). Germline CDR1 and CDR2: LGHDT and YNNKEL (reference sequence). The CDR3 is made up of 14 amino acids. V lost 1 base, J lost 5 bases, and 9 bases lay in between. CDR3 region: CASSQVGGDQPQHF. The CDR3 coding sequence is TGTGCCAGCAGCCAAGTTGGGGGCGATCAGCCCCAGCATTTT. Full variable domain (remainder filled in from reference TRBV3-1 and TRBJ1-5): DTAVSQTPKYLVTQMGNDKSIKCEQNLGHDTMYWYKQDSKKFLKIMFSYNNKELIINETVPNRFSPKSPDKAHLNLHINSLELGDSAVYFCASSQVGGDQPQHFGDGTRLSIL.

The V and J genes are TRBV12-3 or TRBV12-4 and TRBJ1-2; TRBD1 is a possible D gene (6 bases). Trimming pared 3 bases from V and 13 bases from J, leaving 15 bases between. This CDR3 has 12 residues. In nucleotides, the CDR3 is TGTGCCAGCAGTTTTATAGAGGGACAAGTCACCTTC. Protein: CASSFIEGQVTF.

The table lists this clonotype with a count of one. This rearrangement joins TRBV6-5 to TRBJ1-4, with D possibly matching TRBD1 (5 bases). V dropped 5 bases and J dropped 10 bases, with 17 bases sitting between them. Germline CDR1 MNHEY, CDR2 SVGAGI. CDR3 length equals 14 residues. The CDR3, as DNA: TGTGCCAGCAGTAACCCTGGGGGGGAGGGAAAACTGTTTTTT. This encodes CASSNPGGEGKLFF.

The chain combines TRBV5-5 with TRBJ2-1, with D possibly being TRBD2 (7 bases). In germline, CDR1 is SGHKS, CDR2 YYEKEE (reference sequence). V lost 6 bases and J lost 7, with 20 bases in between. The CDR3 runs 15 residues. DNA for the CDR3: TGTGCCAGCATCCGGGGGGCAGGGGCACGTAATGAGCAGTTCTTC. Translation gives CASIRGAGARNEQFF. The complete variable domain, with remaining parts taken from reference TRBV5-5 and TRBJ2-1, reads DAGVTQSPTHLIKTRGQQVTLRCSPISGHKSVSWYQQVLGQGPQFIFQYYEKEERGRGNFPDRFSARQFPNYSSELNVNALLLGDSALYLCASIRGAGARNEQFFGPGTRLTVL.

CDR3 sequence reads: CASSLVGLLNTEAFF. The CDR3 coding sequence is TGTGCCAGCAGCTTGGTGGGACTTTTGAACACTGAAGCTTTCTTT. The chain combines TRBV5-6 with TRBJ1-1; possible D gene TRBD1, 5 bases. The V end was cut by 0 bases, the J end by 0 bases, with 9 bases between. CDR3 length: 15 amino acids. Germline loops: CDR1 SGHDT, CDR2 YYEEEE.

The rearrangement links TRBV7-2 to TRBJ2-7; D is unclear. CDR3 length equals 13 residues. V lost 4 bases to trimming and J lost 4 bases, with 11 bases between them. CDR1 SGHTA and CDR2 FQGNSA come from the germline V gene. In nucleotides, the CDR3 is TGTGCCAGCAGCTACCAGGACGGGTACGAGCAGTACTTC. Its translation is CASSYQDGYEQYF.

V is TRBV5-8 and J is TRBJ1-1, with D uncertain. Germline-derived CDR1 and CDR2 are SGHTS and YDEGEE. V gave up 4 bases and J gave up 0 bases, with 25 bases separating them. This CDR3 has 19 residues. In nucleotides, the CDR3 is TGTGCCAGCAGCCCCGGAGGAGCCACCATGAGGTACCTGAACACTGAAGCTTTCTTT. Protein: CASSPGGATMRYLNTEAFF.

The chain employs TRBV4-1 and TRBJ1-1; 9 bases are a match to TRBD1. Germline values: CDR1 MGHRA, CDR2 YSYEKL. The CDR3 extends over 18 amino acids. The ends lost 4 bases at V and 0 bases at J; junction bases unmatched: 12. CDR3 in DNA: TGCGCCAGCAGCCCAGGACCTACCTGGGACAGGGTGAACACTGAAGCTTTCTTT. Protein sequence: CASSPGPTWDRVNTEAFF.

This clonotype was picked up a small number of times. The CDR3, as DNA: TGTGCCAGTAGTCTGACTAGCGGGGATTACAATGAGCAGTACTTC. Translating gives CASSLTSGDYNEQYF. The V call is TRBV19, the J call TRBJ2-7, with TRBD2 matching 11 bases. This CDR3 has 15 residues. Germline V gene data show CDR1 as LNHDA and CDR2 as SQIVND (reference sequence). The V segment lost 5 bases and the J segment 7 bases; nucleotides outside the gene matches: 10. Full variable domain (rest looked up from reference TRBV19 and TRBJ2-7): DGGITQSPKYLFRKEGQNVTLSCEQNLNHDAMYWYRQDPGQGLRLIYYSQIVNDFQKGDIAEGYSVSREKKESFPLTVTSAQKNPTAFYLCASSLTSGDYNEQYFGPGTRLTVT.